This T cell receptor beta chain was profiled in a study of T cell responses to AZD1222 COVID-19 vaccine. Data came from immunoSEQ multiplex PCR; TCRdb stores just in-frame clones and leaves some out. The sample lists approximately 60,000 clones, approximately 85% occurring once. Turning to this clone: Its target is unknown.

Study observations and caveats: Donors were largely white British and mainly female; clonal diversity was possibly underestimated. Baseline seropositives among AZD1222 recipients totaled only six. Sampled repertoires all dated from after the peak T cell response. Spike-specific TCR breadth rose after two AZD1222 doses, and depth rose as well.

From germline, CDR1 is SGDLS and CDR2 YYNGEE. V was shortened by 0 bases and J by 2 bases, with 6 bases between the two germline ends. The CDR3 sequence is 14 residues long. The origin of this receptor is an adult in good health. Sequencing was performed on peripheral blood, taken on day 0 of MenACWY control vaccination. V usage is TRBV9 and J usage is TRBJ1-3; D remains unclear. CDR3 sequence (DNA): TGTGCCAGCAGCGTAGGGGTTCCTGGAAACACCATATATTTT. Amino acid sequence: CASSVGVPGNTIYF.